This T cell receptor beta chain was documented in a study of blood T cell repertoires in COVID-19. In the study overall: In each case, the material was cDNA or gDNA derived from T cells, B-cell-depleted T cells, or PBMCs.

This clone was counted once. Generated by immunoSEQ multiplex PCR, the TCRdb table keeps only in-frame clones and is missing some. The table includes 110,000 or so clones, more than 80% detected once. This clonotype was obtained from a woman between 45 and 60 years old with acute or convalescent COVID-19. Sample: peripheral blood.

The CDR3 DNA is TGTGCCAGTAGTACCACAGCCCTCAACACTGAAGCTTTCTTT. The encoded protein is CASSTTALNTEAFF. This chain joins TRBV19 and TRBJ1-1; D uncertain. The germline gives CDR1 LNHDA, CDR2 SQIVND (reference sequence). The CDR3 spans 14 residues. V lost 4 bases, J lost 2 bases, and 11 bases lay in between.